What follows describes a single T cell receptor (beta chain). The antigen remains undetermined. Trimming took 3 bases from V and 2 from J, leaving 9 bases between them. This CDR3 comprises 13 residues. Germline assignment: CDR1 SGHKS and CDR2 YYEKEE (reference sequence). These data come from a study of blood T cells in healthy people across ages. Primed by a sample-barcoded 5' primer and a J-beta primer mix, a second PCR proceeded for about 7 to 11 cycles. A template-switch adaptor with 12 random nucleotides tagged each cDNA molecule. Each CDR3 protein is one row after TCRdb ran MiXCR on the 5' RACE reads. This sample yields fewer than 1,200,000 distinct CDR3 sequences, of which approximately 25% are seen a single time; 0.75% belongs to the top ten. Overall study results and limits: With unsorted PBMCs, a conclusive comparison of naive versus antigen-experienced cells was not possible. Estimates of diversity drawn from one million T cells were considered underestimates.

These sequences were also reported in another study, on T cells of mothers and their children. That report adds: Mothers yielded over 8.5 million CDR3 reads, children some 3 million each.

The receptor was isolated from a girl aged 2-10 years in good health. The specimen sequenced was blood. The V gene is TRBV5-5, the J gene TRBJ2-7; D remains ambiguous. CDR3 region: CASSYDITYEQYF. The CDR3 nucleotides are TGTGCCAGCAGCTACGACATAACCTACGAGCAGTACTTC. The variable domain in full, with the rest retrieved from reference TRBV5-5 and TRBJ2-7, is DAGVTQSPTHLIKTRGQQVTLRCSPISGHKSVSWYQQVLGQGPQFIFQYYEKEERGRGNFPDRFSARQFPNYSSELNVNALLLGDSALYLCASSYDITYEQYFGPGTRLTVT.